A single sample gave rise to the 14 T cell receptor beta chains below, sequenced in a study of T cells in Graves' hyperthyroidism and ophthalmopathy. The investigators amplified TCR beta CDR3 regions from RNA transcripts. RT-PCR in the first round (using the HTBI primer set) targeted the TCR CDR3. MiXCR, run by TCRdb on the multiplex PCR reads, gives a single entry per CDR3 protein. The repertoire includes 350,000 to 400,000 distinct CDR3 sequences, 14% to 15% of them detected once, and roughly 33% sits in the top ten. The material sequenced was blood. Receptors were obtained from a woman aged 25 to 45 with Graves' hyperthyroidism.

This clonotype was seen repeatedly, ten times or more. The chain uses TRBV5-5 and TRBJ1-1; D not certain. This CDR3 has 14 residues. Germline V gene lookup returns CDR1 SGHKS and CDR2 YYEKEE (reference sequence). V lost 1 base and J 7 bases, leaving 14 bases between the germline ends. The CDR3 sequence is CASSLLGERDEAFF. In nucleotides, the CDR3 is TGTGCCAGCAGCTTGCTGGGTGAACGAGATGAAGCTTTCTTT.

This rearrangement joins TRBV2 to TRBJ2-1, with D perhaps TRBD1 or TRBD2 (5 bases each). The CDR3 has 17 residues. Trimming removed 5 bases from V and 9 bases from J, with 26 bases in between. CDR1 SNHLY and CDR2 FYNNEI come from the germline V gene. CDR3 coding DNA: TGTGCCAGCAGTAAGGTTGGGGGAGCTAAAAATCGATGTGAGCAGTTCTTC. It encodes CASSKVGGAKNRCEQFF.

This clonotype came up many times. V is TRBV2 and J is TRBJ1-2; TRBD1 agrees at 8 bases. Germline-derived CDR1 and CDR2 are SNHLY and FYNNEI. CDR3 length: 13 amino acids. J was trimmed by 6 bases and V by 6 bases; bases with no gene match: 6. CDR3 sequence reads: CASRDGQGNGYTF. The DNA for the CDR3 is TGTGCCAGCAGGGACGGACAGGGTAATGGCTACACCTTC. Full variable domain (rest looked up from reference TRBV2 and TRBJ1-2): EPEVTQTPSHQVTQMGQEVILRCVPISNHLYFYWYRQILGQKVEFLVSFYNNEISEKSEIFDDQFSVERPDGSNFTLKIRSTKLEDSAMYFCASRDGQGNGYTFGSGTRLTVV.

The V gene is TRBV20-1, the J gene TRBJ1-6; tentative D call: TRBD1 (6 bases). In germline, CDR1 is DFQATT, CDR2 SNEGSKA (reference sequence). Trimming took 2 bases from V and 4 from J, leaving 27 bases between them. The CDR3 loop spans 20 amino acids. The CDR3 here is CSARPPPRGQILFYNSPLHF. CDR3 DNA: TGCAGTGCTAGACCCCCCCCCCGTGGACAGATTTTGTTTTATAATTCACCCCTCCACTTT.

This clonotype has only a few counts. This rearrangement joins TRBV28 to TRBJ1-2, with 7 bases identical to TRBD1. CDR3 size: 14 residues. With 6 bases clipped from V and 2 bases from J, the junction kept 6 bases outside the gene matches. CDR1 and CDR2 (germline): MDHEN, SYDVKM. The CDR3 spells CASSRDSLNYGYTF. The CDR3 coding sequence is TGTGCCAGCAGCCGGGACAGCTTAAACTATGGCTACACCTTC.

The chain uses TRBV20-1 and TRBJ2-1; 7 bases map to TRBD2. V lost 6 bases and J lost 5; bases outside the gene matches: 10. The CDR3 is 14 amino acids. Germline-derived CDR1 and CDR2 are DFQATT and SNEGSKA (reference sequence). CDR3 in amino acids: CSASIRTRNNEQFF. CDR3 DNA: TGCAGTGCCTCGATACGGACTAGAAACAATGAGCAGTTCTTC.

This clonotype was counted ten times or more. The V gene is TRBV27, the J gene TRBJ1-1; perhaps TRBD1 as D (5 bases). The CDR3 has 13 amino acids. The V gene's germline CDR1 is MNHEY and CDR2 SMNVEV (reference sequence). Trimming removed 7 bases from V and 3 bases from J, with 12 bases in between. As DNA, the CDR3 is TGTGCCAGCATGGAGGGGTTGCACACTGAAGCTTTCTTT. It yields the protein CASMEGLHTEAFF.

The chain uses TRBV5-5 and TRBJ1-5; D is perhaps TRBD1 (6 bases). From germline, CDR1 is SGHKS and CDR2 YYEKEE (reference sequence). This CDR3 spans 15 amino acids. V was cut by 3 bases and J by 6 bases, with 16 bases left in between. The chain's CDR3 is CASSSYREKGQPQHF. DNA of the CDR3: TGTGCCAGCAGCTCCTACAGGGAAAAAGGTCAGCCCCAGCATTTT.

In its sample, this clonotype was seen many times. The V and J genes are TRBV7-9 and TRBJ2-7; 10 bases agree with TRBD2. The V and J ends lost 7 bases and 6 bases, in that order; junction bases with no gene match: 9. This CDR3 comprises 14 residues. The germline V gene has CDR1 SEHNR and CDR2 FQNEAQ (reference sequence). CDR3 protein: CASKLTSGMGEQYF. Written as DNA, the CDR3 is TGTGCCAGCAAATTAACTAGCGGGATGGGCGAGCAGTACTTC.

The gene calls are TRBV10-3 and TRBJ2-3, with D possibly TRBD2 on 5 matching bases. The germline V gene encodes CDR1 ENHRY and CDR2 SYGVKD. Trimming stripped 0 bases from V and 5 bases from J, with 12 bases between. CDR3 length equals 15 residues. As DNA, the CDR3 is TGTGCCATCAGTGAGTCGGTAGCGAGGAAAGATACGCAGTATTTT. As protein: CAISESVARKDTQYF.

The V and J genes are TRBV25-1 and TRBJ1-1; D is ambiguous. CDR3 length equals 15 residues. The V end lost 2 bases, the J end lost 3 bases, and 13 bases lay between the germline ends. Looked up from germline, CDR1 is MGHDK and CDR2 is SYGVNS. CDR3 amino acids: CASSETSLGDTEAFF. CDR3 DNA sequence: TGTGCCAGCAGTGAAACCTCCCTCGGGGACACTGAAGCTTTCTTT.

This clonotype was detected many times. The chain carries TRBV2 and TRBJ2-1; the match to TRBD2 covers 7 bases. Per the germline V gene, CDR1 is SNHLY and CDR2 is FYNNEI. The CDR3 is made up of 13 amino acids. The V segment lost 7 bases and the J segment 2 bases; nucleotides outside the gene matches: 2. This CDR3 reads CASTSGTYNEQFF. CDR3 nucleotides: TGTGCCAGCACAAGCGGGACCTACAATGAGCAGTTCTTC.

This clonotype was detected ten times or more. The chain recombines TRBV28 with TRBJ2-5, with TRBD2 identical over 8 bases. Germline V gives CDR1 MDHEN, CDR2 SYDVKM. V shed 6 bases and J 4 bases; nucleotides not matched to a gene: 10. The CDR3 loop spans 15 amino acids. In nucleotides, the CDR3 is TGTGCCAGCAGAGCCGGGACTAGTCCCCGAGAGACCCAGTACTTC. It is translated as CASRAGTSPRETQYF.

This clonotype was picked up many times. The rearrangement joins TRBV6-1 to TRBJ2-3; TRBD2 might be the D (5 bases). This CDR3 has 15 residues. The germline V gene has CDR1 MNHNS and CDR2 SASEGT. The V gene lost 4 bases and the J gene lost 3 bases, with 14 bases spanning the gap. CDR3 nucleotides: TGTGCCAGCAGTGTCGGGCGGGCAACAACAGATACGCAGTATTTT. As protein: CASSVGRATTDTQYF.